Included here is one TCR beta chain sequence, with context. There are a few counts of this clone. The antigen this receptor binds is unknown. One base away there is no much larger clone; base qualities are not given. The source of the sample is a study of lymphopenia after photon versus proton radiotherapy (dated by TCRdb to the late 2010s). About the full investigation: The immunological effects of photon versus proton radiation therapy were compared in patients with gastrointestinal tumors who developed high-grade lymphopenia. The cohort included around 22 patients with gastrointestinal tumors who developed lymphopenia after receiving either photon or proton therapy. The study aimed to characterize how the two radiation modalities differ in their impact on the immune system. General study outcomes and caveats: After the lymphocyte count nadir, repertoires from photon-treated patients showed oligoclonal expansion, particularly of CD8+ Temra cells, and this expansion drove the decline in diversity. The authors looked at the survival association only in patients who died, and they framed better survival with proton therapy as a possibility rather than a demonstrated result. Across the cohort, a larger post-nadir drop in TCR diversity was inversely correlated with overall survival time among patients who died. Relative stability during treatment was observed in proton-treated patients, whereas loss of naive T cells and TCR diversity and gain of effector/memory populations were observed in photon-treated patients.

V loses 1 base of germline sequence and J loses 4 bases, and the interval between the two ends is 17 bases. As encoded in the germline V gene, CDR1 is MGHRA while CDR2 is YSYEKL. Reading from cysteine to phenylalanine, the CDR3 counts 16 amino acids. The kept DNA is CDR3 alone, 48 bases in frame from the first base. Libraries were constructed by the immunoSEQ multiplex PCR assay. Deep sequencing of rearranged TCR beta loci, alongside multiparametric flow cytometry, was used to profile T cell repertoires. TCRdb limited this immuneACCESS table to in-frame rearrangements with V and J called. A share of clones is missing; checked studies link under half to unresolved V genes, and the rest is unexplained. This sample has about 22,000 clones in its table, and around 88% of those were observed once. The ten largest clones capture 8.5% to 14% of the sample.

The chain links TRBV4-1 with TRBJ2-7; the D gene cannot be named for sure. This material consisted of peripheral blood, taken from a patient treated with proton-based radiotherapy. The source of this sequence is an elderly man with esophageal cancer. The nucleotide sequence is TGCGCCAGCAGCCAAGGCGCAGGCCGCACGGTATACGAGCAGTACTTC. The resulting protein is CASSQGAGRTVYEQYF.